This TCR beta chain was retrieved from a study of T cell responses to AZD1222 COVID-19 vaccine. Study conclusions and caveats: Repertoires were collected only later (after the peak T cell response had occurred). The number of AZD1222 recipients seropositive at baseline was only five or six. Mostly white British, mostly female donors; authors suggested clonal diversity may be underestimated. Regions left unmutated in variants are reportedly the target of nearly half of spike-specific TCRs.

Sequencing was performed with immunoSEQ multiplex PCR; in TCRdb, only in-frame clones are kept and a portion is missing. The sample includes 110,000 or so clones, about 90% of them seen just once. As to this clone: Its antigen is as yet unknown.

Unmatched junction bases numbered 10, after V lost 4 bases and J lost 10 bases. Germline values: CDR1 SGDLS, CDR2 YYNGEE. The CDR3 is made up of 14 amino acids. The receptor was derived from an adult in good health. The V and J genes are TRBV9 and TRBJ2-7, with 11 bases lining up with TRBD1. The sample was peripheral blood, taken on day 0 of AZD1222 vaccination. This chain's CDR3 is CASSLTGQGVRQYF. The DNA for the CDR3 is TGTGCCAGCAGCCTAACGGGACAGGGGGTCCGTCAGTACTTC.